The present T cell receptor beta chain was sequenced within a study of T cell changes during pregnancy in multiple sclerosis. This clone has just one count. TCRdb's table, derived via immunoSEQ multiplex PCR, lists solely in-frame clones and lacks some. The data show fewer than 100,000 clones, approximately 90% seen once. The CDR3 has 16 residues. J lost 7 bases, V lost 6 bases, and 12 bases had no gene match. Germline CDR1 reads LNHDA; CDR2 reads SQIVND (reference sequence). The sequenced sample was peripheral blood, obtained before pregnancy. The chain is built from TRBV19 and TRBJ1-6, with 7 bases lining up with TRBD1. The source of this sequence is a female donor with multiple sclerosis, enrolled in a pregnancy study. In nucleotides, the CDR3 is TGTGCCAGTAGCCGACAGGGCAGTATCTACAATTCACCCCTCCACTTT. Translation: CASSRQGSIYNSPLHF.